This TCR beta chain was identified during a study of technical replicates of blood from a handful of donors. The V and J ends lost 4 bases and 9 bases, in that order; junction bases with no gene match: 7. The germline gives CDR1 SGHRS, CDR2 YFSETQ. The length of the CDR3 is 13 residues. Here immunoSEQ multiplex PCR was the method, and the copy in TCRdb shows in-frame clones only, minus some. This sample yields some 12,000 clones, of which 92% are seen a single time; 7.5% to 9.5% belongs to the top ten. This sequence originates from a human donor in good health. This chain uses TRBV5-1 with TRBJ2-3; 8 bases fit TRBD2. Sequenced input: PBMCs. CDR3 DNA sequence: TGCGCCAGCAGCACGGAGGTAGCGGGAACGCAGTATTTT. Its translation is CASSTEVAGTQYF.